These 7 T cell receptor beta chains came from one sample sequenced in a study of radiotherapy plus CTLA-4 blockade in lung cancer. This table comes from immunoSEQ multiplex PCR, and its TCRdb copy is limited to in-frame clones, with some not included. The table lists 25,000 to 35,000 clones, roughly 80% of them singletons. The sequences come from peripheral blood, collected from a patient treated with radiotherapy plus ipilimumab. These receptors were collected from a human donor with non-small cell lung cancer who had stable disease on radiotherapy plus ipilimumab.

This rearrangement joins TRBV18 to TRBJ2-5; D gene uncertain. This CDR3 spans 13 amino acids. V lost 3 bases and J 8 bases, leaving 13 bases between the germline ends. Germline CDR1 reads KGHSH; CDR2 reads LQKENI. CDR3 region: CASSPGNTPTQYF. The CDR3 DNA is TGTGCCAGCTCACCTGGGAATACCCCAACCCAGTACTTC. Combining the CDR3 with reference TRBV18 and TRBJ2-5 gives the whole variable domain NAGVMQNPRHLVRRRGQEARLRCSPMKGHSHVYWYRQLPEEGLKFMVYLQKENIIDESGMPKERFSAEFPKEGPSILRIQQVVRGDSAAYFCASSPGNTPTQYFGPGTRLLVL.

This rearrangement joins TRBV27 to TRBJ2-1, with no clear D. Trimming left V 2 bases short and J 0 bases short, with 8 bases between. This CDR3 is 15 amino acids long. The germline gives CDR1 MNHEY, CDR2 SMNVEV (reference sequence). The CDR3 protein is CASSLDESSYNEQFF. DNA of the CDR3: TGTGCCAGCAGTTTAGATGAGAGCTCCTACAATGAGCAGTTCTTC.

The J gene is TRBJ2-3, the V gene TRBV12-5; D is perhaps TRBD2 (6 bases). Between the trimmed V and J ends, which lost 5 bases and 2 bases, there was a span of 11 bases. CDR3 length: 14 residues. The V gene's germline CDR1 is LGHNT and CDR2 FRNRAP. CDR3 region: CASGRDSDTDTQYF. CDR3 DNA sequence: TGTGCTAGTGGTCGGGACTCCGACACAGATACGCAGTATTTT.

This clone has only one observation. The chain couples TRBV6-1 to TRBJ1-1; perhaps TRBD1 as D (5 bases). The CDR3 consists of 12 residues. V was cut by 5 bases and J by 4 bases, with 8 bases left in between. CDR1 and CDR2 from the germline V gene are MNHNS and SASEGT. CDR3: CASSPQGTEAFF. The CDR3 bases are TGTGCCAGCAGTCCCCAGGGCACTGAAGCTTTCTTT.

J is TRBJ1-1 and V is TRBV28; the match to TRBD1 covers 9 bases. Germline loops: CDR1 MDHEN, CDR2 SYDVKM. The CDR3 sequence is 15 residues long. Trimming cost V 5 bases and J 5 bases; bases outside gene matches: 9. CDR3 sequence: CASSPGTGRETEAFF. CDR3 nucleotides: TGTGCCAGCAGTCCTGGGACAGGGAGGGAAACTGAAGCTTTCTTT.

This sequence joins TRBV29-1 and TRBJ1-5, with 9 bases lining up with TRBD1. V was clipped by 4 bases and J by 5 bases; unmatched bases: 6. The CDR3 length is 14 residues. Germline V gene sequence: CDR1 SQVTM, CDR2 ANQGSEA. The CDR3 loop is CSVALDRGDQPQHF. CDR3 DNA: TGCAGCGTTGCCCTGGACAGGGGTGATCAGCCCCAGCATTTT.

The chain carries TRBV27 and TRBJ1-5, with D hard to call. V was clipped by 5 bases and J by 7 bases, with 21 bases between them. There are 16 residues in the CDR3. Germline V gene data show CDR1 as MNHEY and CDR2 as SMNVEV (reference sequence). The CDR3 here is CASSPPGGSFRQPQHF. The CDR3 region has the DNA TGTGCCAGCAGTCCCCCGGGAGGGAGCTTTCGGCAGCCCCAGCATTTT.